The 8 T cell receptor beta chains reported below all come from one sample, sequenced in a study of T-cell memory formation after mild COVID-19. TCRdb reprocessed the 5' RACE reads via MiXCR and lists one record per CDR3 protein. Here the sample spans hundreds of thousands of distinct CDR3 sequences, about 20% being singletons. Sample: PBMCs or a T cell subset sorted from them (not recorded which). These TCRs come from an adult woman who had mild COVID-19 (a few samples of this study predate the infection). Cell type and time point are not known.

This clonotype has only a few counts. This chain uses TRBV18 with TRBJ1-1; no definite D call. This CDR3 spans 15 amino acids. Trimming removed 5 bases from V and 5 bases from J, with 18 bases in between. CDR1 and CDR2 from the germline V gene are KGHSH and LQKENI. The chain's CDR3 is CASSLELSLRTEAFF. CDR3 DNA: TGTGCCAGCTCATTGGAACTCTCCTTGAGGACTGAAGCTTTCTTT. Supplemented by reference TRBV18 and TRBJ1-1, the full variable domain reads NAGVMQNPRHLVRRRGQEARLRCSPMKGHSHVYWYRQLPEEGLKFMVYLQKENIIDESGMPKERFSAEFPKEGPSILRIQQVVRGDSAAYFCASSLELSLRTEAFFGQGTRLTVV.

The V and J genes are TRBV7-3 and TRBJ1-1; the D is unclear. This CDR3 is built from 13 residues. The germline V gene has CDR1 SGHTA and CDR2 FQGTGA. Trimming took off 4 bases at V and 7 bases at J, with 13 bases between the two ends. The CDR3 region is CASSSLPRDEAFF. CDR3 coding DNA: TGTGCCAGCAGCTCGCTCCCGCGGGATGAAGCTTTCTTT.

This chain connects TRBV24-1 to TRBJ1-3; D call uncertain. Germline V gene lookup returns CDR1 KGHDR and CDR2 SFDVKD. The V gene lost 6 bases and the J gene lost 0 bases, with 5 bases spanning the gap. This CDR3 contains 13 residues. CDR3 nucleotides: TGTGCCACCAGTCGGGGCTCTGGAAACACCATATATTTT. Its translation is CATSRGSGNTIYF.

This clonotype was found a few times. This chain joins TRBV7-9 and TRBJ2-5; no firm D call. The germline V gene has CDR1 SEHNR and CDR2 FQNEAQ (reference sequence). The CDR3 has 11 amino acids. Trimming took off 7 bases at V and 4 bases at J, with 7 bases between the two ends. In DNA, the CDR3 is TGTGCCAGCAACCCCCTAGAGACCCAGTACTTC. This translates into CASNPLETQYF.

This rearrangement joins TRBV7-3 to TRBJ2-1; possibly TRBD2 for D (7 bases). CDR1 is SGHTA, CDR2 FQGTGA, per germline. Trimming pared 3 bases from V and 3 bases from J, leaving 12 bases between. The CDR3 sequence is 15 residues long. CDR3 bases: TGTGCCAGCAGCTTTGGGGGGGGCCGCTACAATGAGCAGTTCTTC. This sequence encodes CASSFGGGRYNEQFF.

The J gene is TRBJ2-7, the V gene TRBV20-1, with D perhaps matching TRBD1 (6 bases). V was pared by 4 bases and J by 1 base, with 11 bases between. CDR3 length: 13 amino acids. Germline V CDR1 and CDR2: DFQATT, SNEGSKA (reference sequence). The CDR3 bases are TGCAGTGCTAACAGGGCGAATTCCTACGAGCAGTACTTC. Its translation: CSANRANSYEQYF.

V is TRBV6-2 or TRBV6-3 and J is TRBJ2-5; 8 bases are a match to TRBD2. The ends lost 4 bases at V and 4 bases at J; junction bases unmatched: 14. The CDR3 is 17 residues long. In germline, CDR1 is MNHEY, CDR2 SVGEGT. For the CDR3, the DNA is TGTGCCAGCAGTTCCCGTCGGGGGGGCCTTGGCATAGAGACCCAGTACTTC. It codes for CASSSRRGGLGIETQYF.

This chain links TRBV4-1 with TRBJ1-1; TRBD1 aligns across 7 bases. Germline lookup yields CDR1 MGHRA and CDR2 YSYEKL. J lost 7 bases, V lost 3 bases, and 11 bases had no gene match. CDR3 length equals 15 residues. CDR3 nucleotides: TGCGCCAGCAGCCACATATCCGGACAGGTCGGTGAAGCTTTCTTT. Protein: CASSHISGQVGEAFF.